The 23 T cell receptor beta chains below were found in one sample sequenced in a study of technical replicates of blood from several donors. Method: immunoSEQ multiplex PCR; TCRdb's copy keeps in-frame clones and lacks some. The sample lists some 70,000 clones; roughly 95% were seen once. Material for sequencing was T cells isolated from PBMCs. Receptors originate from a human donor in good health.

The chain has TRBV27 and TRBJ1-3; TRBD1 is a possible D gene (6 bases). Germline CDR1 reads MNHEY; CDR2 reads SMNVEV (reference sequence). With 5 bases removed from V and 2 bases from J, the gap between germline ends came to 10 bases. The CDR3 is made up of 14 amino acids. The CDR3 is CASSTGYPGNTIYF. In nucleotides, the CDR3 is TGTGCCAGCAGTACAGGGTACCCTGGAAACACCATATATTTT.

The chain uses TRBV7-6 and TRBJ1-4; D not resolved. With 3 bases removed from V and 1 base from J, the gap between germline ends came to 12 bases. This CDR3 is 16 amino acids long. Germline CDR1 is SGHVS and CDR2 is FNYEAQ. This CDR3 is CASSLQYQRTNEKLFF. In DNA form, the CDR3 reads TGTGCCAGCAGCTTGCAGTACCAGCGAACTAATGAAAAACTGTTTTTT.

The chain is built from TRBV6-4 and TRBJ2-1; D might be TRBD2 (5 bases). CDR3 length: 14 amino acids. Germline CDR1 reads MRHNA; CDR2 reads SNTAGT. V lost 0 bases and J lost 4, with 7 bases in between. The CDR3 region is CASSDSSGYNEQFF. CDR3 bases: TGTGCCAGCAGTGACTCGAGCGGATACAATGAGCAGTTCTTC.

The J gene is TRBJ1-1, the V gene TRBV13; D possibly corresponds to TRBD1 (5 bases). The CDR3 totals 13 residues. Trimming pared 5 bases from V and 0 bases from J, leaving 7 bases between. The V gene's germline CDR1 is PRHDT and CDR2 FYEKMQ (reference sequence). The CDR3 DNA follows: TGTGCCAGCAGCCTACAGGTGAACACTGAAGCTTTCTTT. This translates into CASSLQVNTEAFF.

The CDR3 sequence is CASSLDQGVANTIYF. The DNA of the CDR3 is TGTGCCAGCAGCTTAGATCAGGGGGTGGCAAACACCATATATTTT. V usage is TRBV11-2 and J usage is TRBJ1-3; 7 nucleotides line up with TRBD1. CDR1 is SGHAT, CDR2 FQNNGV, per germline. This CDR3 comprises 15 residues. Trimming cost V 0 bases and J 6 bases; bases outside gene matches: 5.

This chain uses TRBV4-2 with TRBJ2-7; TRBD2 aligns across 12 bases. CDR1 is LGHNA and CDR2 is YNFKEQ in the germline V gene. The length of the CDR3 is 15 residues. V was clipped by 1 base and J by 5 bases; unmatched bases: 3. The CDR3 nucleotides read TGTGCCAGCAGCCAAGTCCTAGCGGGGGGGGACGAGCAGTACTTC. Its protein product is CASSQVLAGGDEQYF.

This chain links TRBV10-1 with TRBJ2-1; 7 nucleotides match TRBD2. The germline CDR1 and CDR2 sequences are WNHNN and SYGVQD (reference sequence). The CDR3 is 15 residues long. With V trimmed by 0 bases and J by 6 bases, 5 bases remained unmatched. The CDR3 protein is CASSESAGWSNEQFF. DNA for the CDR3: TGCGCCAGCAGTGAGTCAGCGGGATGGAGCAATGAGCAGTTCTTC.

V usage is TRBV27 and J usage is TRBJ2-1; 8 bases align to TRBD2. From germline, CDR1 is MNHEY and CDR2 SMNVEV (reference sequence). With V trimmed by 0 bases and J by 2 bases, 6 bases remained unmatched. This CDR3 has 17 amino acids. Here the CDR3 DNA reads TGTGCCAGCAGTTTATCGCGTCTAGCGGGTGCCTACAATGAGCAGTTCTTC. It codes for CASSLSRLAGAYNEQFF.

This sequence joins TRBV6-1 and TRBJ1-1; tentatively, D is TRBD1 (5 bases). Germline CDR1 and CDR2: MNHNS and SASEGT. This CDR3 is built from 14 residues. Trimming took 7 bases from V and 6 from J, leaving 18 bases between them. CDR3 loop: CASKKTGPPPEAFF. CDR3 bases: TGTGCCAGCAAGAAAACAGGACCCCCACCTGAAGCTTTCTTT.

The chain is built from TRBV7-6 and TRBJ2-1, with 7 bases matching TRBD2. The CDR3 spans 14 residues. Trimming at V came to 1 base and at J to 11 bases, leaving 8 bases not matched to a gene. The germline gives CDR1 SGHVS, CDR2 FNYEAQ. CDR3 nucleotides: TGTGCCAGCAGCTTAGTGGCGGGAGATCCCCAGCAGTTCTTC. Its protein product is CASSLVAGDPQQFF.

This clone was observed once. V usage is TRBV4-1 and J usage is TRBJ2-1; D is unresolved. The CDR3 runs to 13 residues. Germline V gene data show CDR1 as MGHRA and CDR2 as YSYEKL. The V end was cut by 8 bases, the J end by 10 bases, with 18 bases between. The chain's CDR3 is CASCPFGQAEQFF. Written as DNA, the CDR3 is TGCGCCAGCTGCCCTTTTGGCCAGGCGGAGCAGTTCTTC.

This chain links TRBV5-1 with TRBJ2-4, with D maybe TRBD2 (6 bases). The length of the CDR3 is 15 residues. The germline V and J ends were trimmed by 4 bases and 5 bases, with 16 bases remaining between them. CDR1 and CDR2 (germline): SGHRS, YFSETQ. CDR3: CASSVDSSAQNIQYF. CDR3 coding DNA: TGCGCCAGCAGCGTCGATTCTAGCGCCCAAAACATTCAGTACTTC.

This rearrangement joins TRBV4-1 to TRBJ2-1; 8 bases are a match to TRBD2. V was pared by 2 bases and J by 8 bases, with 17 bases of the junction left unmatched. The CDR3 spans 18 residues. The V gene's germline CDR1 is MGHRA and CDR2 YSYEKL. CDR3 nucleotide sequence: TGCGCCAGCAGCCAAATATCCCTCGGGAGGGCCGGTTTGGATGAGCAGTTCTTC. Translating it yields CASSQISLGRAGLDEQFF.

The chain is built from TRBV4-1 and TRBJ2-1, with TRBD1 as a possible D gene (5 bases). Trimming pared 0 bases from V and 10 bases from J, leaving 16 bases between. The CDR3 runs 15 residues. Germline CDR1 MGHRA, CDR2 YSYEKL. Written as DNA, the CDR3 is TGCGCCAGCAGCCAAGATGGGGCAGGCCCAAGGGAGCAGTTCTTC. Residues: CASSQDGAGPREQFF.

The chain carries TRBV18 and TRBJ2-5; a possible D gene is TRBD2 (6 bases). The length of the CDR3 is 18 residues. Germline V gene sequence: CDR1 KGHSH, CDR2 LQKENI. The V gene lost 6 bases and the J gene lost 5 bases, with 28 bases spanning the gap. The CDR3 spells CASSRTALEGRLNETQYF. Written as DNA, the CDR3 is TGTGCCAGCTCTCGAACCGCTTTGGAGGGCCGGTTAAACGAGACCCAGTACTTC.

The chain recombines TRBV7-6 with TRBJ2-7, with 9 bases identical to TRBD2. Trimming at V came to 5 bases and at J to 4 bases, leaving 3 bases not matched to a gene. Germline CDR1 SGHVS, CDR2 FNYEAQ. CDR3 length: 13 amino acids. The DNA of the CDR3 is TGTGCCAGCAGCCCGACTAGCGGATACGAGCAGTACTTC. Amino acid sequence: CASSPTSGYEQYF.

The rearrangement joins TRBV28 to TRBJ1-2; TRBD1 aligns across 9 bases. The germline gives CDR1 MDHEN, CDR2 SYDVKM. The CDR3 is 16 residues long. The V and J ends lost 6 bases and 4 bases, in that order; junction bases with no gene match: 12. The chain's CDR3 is CASSFVSTGGVYGYTF. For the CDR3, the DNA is TGTGCCAGCAGCTTCGTGTCGACAGGGGGTGTCTATGGCTACACCTTC.

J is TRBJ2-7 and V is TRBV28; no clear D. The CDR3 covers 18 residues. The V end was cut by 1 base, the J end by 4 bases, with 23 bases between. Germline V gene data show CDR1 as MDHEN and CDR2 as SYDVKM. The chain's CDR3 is CASSLSPDFVVTFYEQYF. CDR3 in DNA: TGTGCCAGCAGTTTATCGCCCGATTTTGTAGTTACTTTTTACGAGCAGTACTTC.

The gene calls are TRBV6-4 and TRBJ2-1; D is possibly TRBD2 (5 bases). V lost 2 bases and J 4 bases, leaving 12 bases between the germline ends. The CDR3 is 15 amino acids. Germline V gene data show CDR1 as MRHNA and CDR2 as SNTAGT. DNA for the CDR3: TGTGCCAGCAGTGACCACCAGCGGACTTACAATGAGCAGTTCTTC. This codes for CASSDHQRTYNEQFF.

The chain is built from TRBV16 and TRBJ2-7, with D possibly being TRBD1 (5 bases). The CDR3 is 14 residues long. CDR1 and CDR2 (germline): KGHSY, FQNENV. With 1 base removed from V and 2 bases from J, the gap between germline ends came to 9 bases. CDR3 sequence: CASSQFPGTYEQYF. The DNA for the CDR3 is TGTGCCAGCAGCCAATTCCCAGGGACCTACGAGCAGTACTTC.

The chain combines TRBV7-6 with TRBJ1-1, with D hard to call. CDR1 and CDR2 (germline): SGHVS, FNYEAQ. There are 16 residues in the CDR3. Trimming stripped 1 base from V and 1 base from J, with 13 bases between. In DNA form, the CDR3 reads TGTGCCAGCAGCTTAGAACCCCCGAGCGGGAACACTGAAGCTTTCTTT. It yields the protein CASSLEPPSGNTEAFF. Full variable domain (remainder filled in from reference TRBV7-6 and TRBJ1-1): GAGVSQSPRYKVTKRGQDVALRCDPISGHVSLYWYRQALGQGPEFLTYFNYEAQQDKSGLPNDRFSAERPEGSISTLTIQRTEQRDSAMYRCASSLEPPSGNTEAFFGQGTRLTVV.

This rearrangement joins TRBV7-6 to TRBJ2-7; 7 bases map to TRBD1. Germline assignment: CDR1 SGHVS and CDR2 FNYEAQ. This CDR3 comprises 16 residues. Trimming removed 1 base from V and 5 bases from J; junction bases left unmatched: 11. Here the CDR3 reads CASSLVVTGSSNEQYF. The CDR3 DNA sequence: TGTGCCAGCAGCTTAGTCGTGACAGGGTCTTCCAACGAGCAGTACTTC. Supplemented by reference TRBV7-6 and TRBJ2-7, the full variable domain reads GAGVSQSPRYKVTKRGQDVALRCDPISGHVSLYWYRQALGQGPEFLTYFNYEAQQDKSGLPNDRFSAERPEGSISTLTIQRTEQRDSAMYRCASSLVVTGSSNEQYFGPGTRLTVT.

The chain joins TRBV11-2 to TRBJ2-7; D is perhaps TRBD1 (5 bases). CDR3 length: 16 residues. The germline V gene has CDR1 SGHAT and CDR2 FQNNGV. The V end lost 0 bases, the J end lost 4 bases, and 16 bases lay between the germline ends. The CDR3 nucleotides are TGTGCCAGCAGCTTAGATAGTTACGCCGGACAATACGAGCAGTACTTC. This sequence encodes CASSLDSYAGQYEQYF.